This T cell receptor beta chain was retrieved from a study of CD8 T cells in ankylosing spondylitis. MiXCR, run by TCRdb on the 5' RACE reads, gives a single entry per CDR3 protein. The sample has more than 150,000 distinct CDR3 sequences; about 18% are singletons. The CDR3 loop spans 15 amino acids. V dropped 5 bases and J dropped 0 bases, with 11 bases sitting between them. Germline loops: CDR1 SGHVS, CDR2 FNYEAQ. General study findings and limits: Ankylosing spondylitis blood appeared to carry a characteristic TCR beta motif of several highly homologous variants. Disease-linked clones, CD8+, were relatively rare in peripheral blood. From matched ankylosing spondylitis synovial fluid, disease-linked clones were reportedly recovered at significantly enriched levels.

In its sample, this clonotype was seen many times. Its antigen is not known. The chain joins TRBV7-6 to TRBJ2-1; possible D gene TRBD2, 6 bases. The sequence was obtained from a male donor between 5 and 29 years old with ankylosing spondylitis or in good health (not recorded which). Sample: blood, either unsorted or a sorted T cell fraction (not recorded which). In nucleotides, the CDR3 is TGTGCCAGCAGCGAAGGGAGGCCCTCCTACAATGAGCAGTTCTTC. Encoded protein: CASSEGRPSYNEQFF.